This T cell receptor beta chain was identified during a study of regulatory dendritic cells for organ transplantation. CDR1 and CDR2 (germline): LGHNT, FRNRAP. V lost 1 base and J 0 bases, leaving 12 bases between the germline ends. The CDR3 has 16 residues. Worth noting for this clone: Its antigen is currently unknown.

CFSE-labeled sorted T cells met regulatory or mature dendritic cells for 5 to 6 days. Data came from immunoSEQ multiplex PCR; TCRdb stores just in-frame clones and leaves some out. The sample shows fewer than 20,000 clones, less than 80% of them seen only once. Findings of the study overall: Memory T cells were less diverse than naive, with memory CD8+ most oligoclonal. Mature dendritic cells appeared to drive more memory CD8+ clonal expansion than regulatory ones. The most alloreactive TCR clonotypes were found in resting memory CD8+ cells.

The receptor comes from a human donor in good health. V is TRBV12-5 and J is TRBJ2-5; unclear D gene. The specimen sequenced was memory CD4+ T cells from blood cultured with regulatory dendritic cells. Subset specified: CD45RO+ memory T cells. CDR3: CASGLEAPEYQETQYF. The CDR3, as DNA: TGTGCTAGTGGTTTGGAGGCCCCAGAGTACCAAGAGACCCAGTACTTC.